The T cell receptor beta chain described here comes from a study of blood T cell repertoires in COVID-19. In the study overall: Acute and convalescent COVID-19 samples came from the United States, Italy and Spain. T cells, B-cell-depleted T cells, or PBMCs supplied cDNA or gDNA.

Per the authors' pipeline: Cell counts per sample came from amplifying reference gene primers. The method was immunoSEQ multiplex PCR; TCRdb's version includes in-frame clones alone and lacks a portion of them. V, J and clone size were drawn from that table, and D and trimming were deduced from the DNA. The table lists approximately 16,000 clones, 88% of them singletons. The length of the CDR3 is 14 residues. V shed 4 bases and J shed 10 bases, with 14 bases lying between them. The germline CDR1 and CDR2 sequences are SGHTA and FQGNSA. The sequencing sample was made of peripheral blood. This chain joins TRBV7-2 and TRBJ1-6; D is uncertain. The TCR sequence derives from a human donor in a cohort sampled during active COVID-19. The CDR3 region has the DNA TGTGCCAGCAGCTCAGTTAGCACCGGATCACCCCTCCACTTT. It codes for CASSSVSTGSPLHF.